This T cell receptor beta chain was sequenced in a study of CD8+CD57+ T cells in acquired aplastic anemia. At the level of the study: Sorted CD4+ and CD8+ cells yielded DNA averaging approximately 3 ug.

Sequencing involved patients with CD8+CD57+ cell expansion previously shown by flow cytometry. At the time of blood sampling, patients had not yet received any therapy. Genomic DNA, serving as template, underwent TCR beta VDJ and CDR3 profiling. From the reads, TCRdb called clonotypes with MiXCR, one entry per CDR3 protein. The repertoire has some 200,000 distinct CDR3 sequences, over 40% of them found once; the top ten carry about 1.7%. The CDR3 totals 16 residues. Germline CDR1 reads SQVTM; CDR2 reads ANQGSEA. With V trimmed by 6 bases and J by 1 base, 11 bases remained unmatched. The clonotype comes from a human donor with aplastic anemia. The chain employs TRBV29-1 and TRBJ2-7; the match to TRBD2 covers 11 bases. Sequenced sample: sorted CD4+, CD8+, or CD8+CD57+ T cells (not recorded which) from PBMCs. The CDR3 DNA follows: TGCAGCGTACAGGGGACCACTAGCGGGAGTTCCTACGAGCAGTACTTC. Translated, it gives CSVQGTTSGSSYEQYF.